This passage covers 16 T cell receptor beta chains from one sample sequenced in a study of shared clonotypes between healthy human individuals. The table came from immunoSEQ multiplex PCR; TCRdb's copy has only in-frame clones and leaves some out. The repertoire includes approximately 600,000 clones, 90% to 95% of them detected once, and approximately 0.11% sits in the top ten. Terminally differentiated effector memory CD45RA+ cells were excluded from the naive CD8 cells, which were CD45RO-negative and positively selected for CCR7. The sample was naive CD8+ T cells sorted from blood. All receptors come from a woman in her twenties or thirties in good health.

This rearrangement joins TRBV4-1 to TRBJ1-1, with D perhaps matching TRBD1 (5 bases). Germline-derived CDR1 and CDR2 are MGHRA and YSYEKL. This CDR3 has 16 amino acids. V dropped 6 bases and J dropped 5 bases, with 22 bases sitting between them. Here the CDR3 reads CASSLFMTDGATEAFF. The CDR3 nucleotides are TGCGCCAGCAGTCTGTTTATGACAGATGGGGCAACTGAAGCTTTCTTT.

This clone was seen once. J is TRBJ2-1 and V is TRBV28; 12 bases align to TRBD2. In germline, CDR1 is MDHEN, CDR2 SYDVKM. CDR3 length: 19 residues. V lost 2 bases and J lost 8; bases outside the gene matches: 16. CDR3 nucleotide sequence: TGTGCCAGCAGTTTAGGAGGGGGACTAGCGGGTGGGCGGTGGGATGAGCAGTTCTTC. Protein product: CASSLGGGLAGGRWDEQFF.

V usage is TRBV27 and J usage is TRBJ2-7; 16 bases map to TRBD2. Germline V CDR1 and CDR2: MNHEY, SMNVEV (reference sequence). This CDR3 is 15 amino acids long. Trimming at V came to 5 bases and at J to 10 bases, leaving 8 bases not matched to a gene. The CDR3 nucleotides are TGTGCCAGCAGTCCCGGGACTAGCGGGAGGGCCTCTCAGTACTTC. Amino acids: CASSPGTSGRASQYF.

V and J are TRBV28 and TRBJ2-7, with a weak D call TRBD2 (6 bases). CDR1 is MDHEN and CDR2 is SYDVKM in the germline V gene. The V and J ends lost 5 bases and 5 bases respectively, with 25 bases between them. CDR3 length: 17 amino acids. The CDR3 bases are TGTGCCAGCAGTGCCTTTCCCTCCCTAGCGAGAGCCGACGAGCAGTACTTC. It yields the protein CASSAFPSLARADEQYF. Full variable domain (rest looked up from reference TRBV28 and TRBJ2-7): DVKVTQSSRYLVKRTGEKVFLECVQDMDHENMFWYRQDPGLGLRLIYFSYDVKMKEKGDIPEGYSVSREKKERFSLILESASTNQTSMYLCASSAFPSLARADEQYFGPGTRLTVT.

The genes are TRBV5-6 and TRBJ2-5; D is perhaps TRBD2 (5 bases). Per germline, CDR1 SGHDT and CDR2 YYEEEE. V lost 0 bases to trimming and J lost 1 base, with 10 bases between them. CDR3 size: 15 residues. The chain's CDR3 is CASSLAWTLQETQYF. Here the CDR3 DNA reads TGTGCCAGCAGCTTGGCCTGGACTCTCCAAGAGACCCAGTACTTC.

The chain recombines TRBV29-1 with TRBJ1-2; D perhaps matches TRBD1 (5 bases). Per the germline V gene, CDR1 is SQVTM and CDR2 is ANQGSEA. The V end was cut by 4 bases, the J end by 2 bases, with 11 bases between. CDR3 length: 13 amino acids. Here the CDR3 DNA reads TGCAGCGTTGTGGAAGGGGAAAACTATGGCTACACCTTC. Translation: CSVVEGENYGYTF.

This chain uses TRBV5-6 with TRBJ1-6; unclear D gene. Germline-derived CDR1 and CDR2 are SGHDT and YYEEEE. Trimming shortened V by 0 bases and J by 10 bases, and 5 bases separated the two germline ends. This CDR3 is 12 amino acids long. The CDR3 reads CASSLEFSPLHF. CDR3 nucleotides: TGTGCCAGCAGCTTGGAGTTCTCACCCCTCCACTTT.

This CDR3 reads CASSNDRRASYEQYF. CDR3 nucleotides: TGTGCCAGCAGCAACGACAGAAGAGCCTCCTACGAGCAGTACTTC. The chain couples TRBV7-9 to TRBJ2-7, with D tentatively TRBD1 (5 bases). Germline V CDR1 and CDR2: SEHNR, FQNEAQ (reference sequence). The CDR3 covers 15 residues. Trimming removed 5 bases at V and 0 bases at J, with 14 bases between.

This CDR3 reads CASSPQTSRARETQYF. CDR3 DNA: TGTGCCAGCAGCCCCCAAACTAGCCGGGCGAGAGAGACCCAGTACTTC. The chain combines TRBV7-9 with TRBJ2-5, with a weak D call TRBD2 (6 bases). Per germline, CDR1 SEHNR and CDR2 FQNEAQ (reference sequence). The CDR3 consists of 16 residues. The ends were cut back, 5 bases at V and 4 bases at J, with 20 bases in the middle. The variable domain in full, with the rest retrieved from reference TRBV7-9 and TRBJ2-5, is DTGVSQNPRHKITKRGQNVTFRCDPISEHNRLYWYRQTLGQGPEFLTYFQNEAQLEKSRLLSDRFSAERPKGSFSTLEIQRTEQGDSAMYLCASSPQTSRARETQYFGPGTRLLVL.

The CDR3, as DNA: TGTGCCAGCAGTTTCGGGGAGTTCGGGTACGAGCAGTACTTC. Its translation: CASSFGEFGYEQYF. The J gene is TRBJ2-7, the V gene TRBV28; D is possibly TRBD2 (5 bases). Trimming shortened V by 3 bases and J by 4 bases, and 13 bases separated the two germline ends. Germline V gene lookup returns CDR1 MDHEN and CDR2 SYDVKM. The CDR3 contains 14 residues.

The CDR3 reads CSGARAAPYNEQFF. The CDR3 DNA is TGCAGCGGTGCGCGAGCGGCACCCTACAATGAGCAGTTCTTC. The rearrangement links TRBV29-1 to TRBJ2-1, with D possibly TRBD2 on 5 matching bases. The V gene's germline CDR1 is SQVTM and CDR2 ANQGSEA. This CDR3 spans 14 amino acids. V gave up 7 bases and J gave up 2 bases, with 15 bases separating them.

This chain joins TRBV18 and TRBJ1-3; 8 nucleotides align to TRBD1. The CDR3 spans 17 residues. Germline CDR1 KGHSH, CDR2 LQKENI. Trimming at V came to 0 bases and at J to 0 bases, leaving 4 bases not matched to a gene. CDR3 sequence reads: CASSPPPGQDSGNTIYF. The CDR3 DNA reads TGTGCCAGCTCACCACCCCCGGGACAGGACTCTGGAAACACCATATATTTT.

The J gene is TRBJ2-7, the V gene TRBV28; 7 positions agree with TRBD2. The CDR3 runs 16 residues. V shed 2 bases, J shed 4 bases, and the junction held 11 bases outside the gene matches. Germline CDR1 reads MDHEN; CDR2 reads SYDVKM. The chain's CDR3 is CASSLQVGEGFYEQYF. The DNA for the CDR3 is TGTGCCAGCAGTTTACAAGTGGGGGAGGGATTTTACGAGCAGTACTTC.

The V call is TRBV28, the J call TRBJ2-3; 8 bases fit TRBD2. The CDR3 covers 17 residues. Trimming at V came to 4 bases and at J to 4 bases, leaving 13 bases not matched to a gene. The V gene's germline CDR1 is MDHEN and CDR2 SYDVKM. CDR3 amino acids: CASSYPKTSEVADTQYF. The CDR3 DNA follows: TGTGCCAGCAGTTATCCGAAGACTAGCGAGGTGGCAGATACGCAGTATTTT.

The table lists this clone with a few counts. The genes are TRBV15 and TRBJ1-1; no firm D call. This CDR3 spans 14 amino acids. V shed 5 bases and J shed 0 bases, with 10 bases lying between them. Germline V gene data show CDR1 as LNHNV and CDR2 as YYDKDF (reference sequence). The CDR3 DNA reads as TGTGCCACCAGCGGCGGACTGTTGAACACTGAAGCTTTCTTT. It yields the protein CATSGGLLNTEAFF.

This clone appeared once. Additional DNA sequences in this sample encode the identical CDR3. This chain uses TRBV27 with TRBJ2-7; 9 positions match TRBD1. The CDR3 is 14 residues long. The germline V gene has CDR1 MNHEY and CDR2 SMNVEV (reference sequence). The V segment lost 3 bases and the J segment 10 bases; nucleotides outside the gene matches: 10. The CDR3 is CASSLGQGASEQYF. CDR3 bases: TGTGCCAGCAGTTTGGGACAGGGCGCGTCGGAACAGTACTTC.